This section outlines one T cell receptor beta chain sequence together with its context. The record originates from a study of control samples from healthy donors and cancer patients. Clones were read by immunoSEQ multiplex PCR, and TCRdb kept only the in-frame ones, dropping some. The data contain about 120,000 clones, around 89% of them singletons. The TCR sequence derives from a man aged 50-60 years in good health. Sequenced sample: blood.

The CDR3 sequence is CASSINRVDEQYF. Written as DNA, the CDR3 is TGTGCCAGTAGTATCAATAGGGTAGACGAGCAGTACTTC. V usage is TRBV19 and J usage is TRBJ2-7; no reliable D call. The CDR3 sequence is 13 residues long. V shed 3 bases and J shed 5 bases, with 11 bases lying between them. Germline CDR1 LNHDA, CDR2 SQIVND (reference sequence).